This TCR beta chain stems from a study of regulatory T cells in long-lasting Graves disease. Arm-PCR of CDR3 regions and iRepertoire HTBI primers were the basis on which TCR beta libraries were built. TCRdb recomputed calls from the multiplex PCR reads with MiXCR, one row per CDR3 protein. The repertoire holds approximately 560,000 distinct CDR3 sequences, 16% seen once, with more than 10% in the top ten. This CDR3 comprises 14 residues. The germline CDR1 and CDR2 sequences are MNHNS and SASEGT. After removal of 6 bases from V and 1 base from J, the junction contained 3 bases not matched to a gene. This clonotype was seen repeatedly, ten times or more. The time point denotes: newly diagnosed GD, antithyroid drugs for less than 3 months. From RNA extracted from PBMCs, the TCR library was made. In addition, the sample was reused for a study of T cells in Graves' hyperthyroidism and ophthalmopathy.

The material was peripheral blood mononuclear cells (PBMCs), obtained at new diagnosis, from a patient treated with antithyroid drugs. This chain joins TRBV6-1 and TRBJ2-7; 10 bases match TRBD1. The clonotype was recovered from a man younger than 35 with Graves disease. The CDR3 loop reads CASRSGQGSYEQYF. In nucleotides, the CDR3 is TGTGCCAGCAGATCGGGACAGGGGTCCTACGAGCAGTACTTC.